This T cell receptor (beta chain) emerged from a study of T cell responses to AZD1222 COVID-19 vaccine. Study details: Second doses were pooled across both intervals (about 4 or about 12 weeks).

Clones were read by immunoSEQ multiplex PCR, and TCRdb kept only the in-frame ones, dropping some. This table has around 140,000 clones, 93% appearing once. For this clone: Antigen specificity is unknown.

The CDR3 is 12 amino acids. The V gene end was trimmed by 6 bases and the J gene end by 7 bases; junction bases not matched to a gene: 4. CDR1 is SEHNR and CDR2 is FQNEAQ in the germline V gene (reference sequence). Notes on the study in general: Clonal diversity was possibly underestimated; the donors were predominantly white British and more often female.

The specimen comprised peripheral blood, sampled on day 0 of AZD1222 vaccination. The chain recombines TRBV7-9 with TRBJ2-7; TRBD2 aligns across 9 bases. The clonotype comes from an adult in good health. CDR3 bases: TGTGCCAGCAGGATTAGCGGGGGTGAGCAGTACTTC. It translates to CASRISGGEQYF.